The 20 T cell receptor beta chains below all came from one sample that was sequenced in a study of PD-1 blockade in classical Hodgkin lymphoma. In every patient, relapse followed autologous stem cell transplantation, while exposure to brentuximab vedotin differed. Repertoires were generated with immunoSEQ multiplex PCR, while TCRdb's copy carries only in-frame clones and drops some. The profile covers about 110,000 clones, with roughly nine tenths appearing a single time and about 20% taken by the ten largest. The sequenced sample was peripheral blood mononuclear cells (PBMCs), obtained before the second cycle of nivolumab. The receptors were gathered from a human donor with classical Hodgkin lymphoma.

This clone was counted only a few times. The V and J genes are TRBV12-5 and TRBJ1-3, with a weak D call TRBD1 (5 bases). The V end was cut by 1 base, the J end by 6 bases, with 16 bases between. The germline V gene encodes CDR1 LGHNT and CDR2 FRNRAP. The CDR3 sequence is 16 residues long. CDR3 sequence (DNA): TGTGCTAGTGGTTTGGGGCCATCGGGGCGCAAAAACACCATATATTTT. This gives the protein CASGLGPSGRKNTIYF.

This rearrangement joins TRBV7-9 to TRBJ2-5, with TRBD2 identical over 14 bases. The CDR3 runs to 15 residues. The trim removed 5 bases at V and 6 bases at J, leaving 5 bases unmatched. In germline, CDR1 is SEHNR, CDR2 FQNEAQ (reference sequence). The CDR3 region is CASSPGTSGRKTQYF. Here the CDR3 DNA reads TGTGCCAGCAGCCCTGGGACTAGCGGGAGAAAGACCCAGTACTTC.

The chain uses TRBV11-3 and TRBJ2-7; weak D call: TRBD2 (6 bases). This CDR3 has 15 residues. CDR1 is SGHNT, CDR2 YENEEA, per germline. Trimming removed 1 base from V and 2 bases from J, with 12 bases in between. CDR3 sequence (DNA): TGTGCCAGCAGCTTAGGGGCCGGGGGAACCTACGAGCAGTACTTC. Translated, it gives CASSLGAGGTYEQYF.

This clone occurred once. V and J are TRBV4-2 and TRBJ2-7; D is uncertain. Between the trimmed V and J ends, which lost 1 base and 2 bases, there was a span of 6 bases. The CDR3 spans 13 residues. CDR1 and CDR2 from the germline V gene are LGHNA and YNFKEQ. The CDR3, as DNA: TGTGCCAGCAGCCAAGTACCCCCCTACGAGCAGTACTTC. Its protein is CASSQVPPYEQYF.

The chain joins TRBV5-1 to TRBJ2-7; 12 positions agree with TRBD2. Germline CDR1 and CDR2: SGHRS and YFSETQ. The CDR3 is made up of 17 amino acids. With V trimmed by 5 bases and J by 3 bases, 12 bases remained unmatched. CDR3 DNA: TGCGCCAGCAGTTTTCTAGCGGGAGGGCGGCATGGCTACGAGCAGTACTTC. Translated: CASSFLAGGRHGYEQYF.

This chain links TRBV7-9 with TRBJ2-7, with 9 nucleotides matching TRBD2. Germline CDR1 reads SEHNR; CDR2 reads FQNEAQ (reference sequence). Trimming took 5 bases from V and 5 from J; bases not matched to a gene: 13. The CDR3 totals 16 residues. In DNA form, the CDR3 reads TGTGCCAGCAGCCCAGTTGCGGGAGGGGGTAGGAACGAGCAGTACTTC. Residues: CASSPVAGGGRNEQYF.

This chain connects TRBV6-5 to TRBJ1-4; D is ambiguous. The CDR3 contains 13 residues. The germline V gene encodes CDR1 MNHEY and CDR2 SVGAGI. V gave up 5 bases and J gave up 11 bases, with 15 bases separating them. The CDR3 nucleotides are TGTGCCAGCAGTGAAGCGCTTCGTGCCAAACTGTTTTTT. It translates to CASSEALRAKLFF.

V gene TRBV10-3 combines with J gene TRBJ1-6, with D uncertain. The CDR3 is made up of 17 amino acids. The germline V gene has CDR1 ENHRY and CDR2 SYGVKD. The V and J ends lost 3 bases and 2 bases respectively, with 14 bases between them. The CDR3: CAISDPVGLTYNSPLHF. The DNA of the CDR3 is TGTGCCATCAGTGATCCTGTCGGGTTGACCTATAATTCACCCCTCCACTTT.

The CDR3: CASTRRGYGYTF. The CDR3 DNA sequence: TGTGCCAGCACCCGGCGCGGGTATGGCTACACCTTC. The genes are TRBV6-5 and TRBJ1-2; no reliable D call. The V gene lost 7 bases and the J gene lost 5 bases, with 11 bases spanning the gap. The germline V gene encodes CDR1 MNHEY and CDR2 SVGAGI. CDR3 length equals 12 residues.

The chain uses TRBV7-2 and TRBJ2-3; D call uncertain. Germline V gene sequence: CDR1 SGHTA, CDR2 FQGNSA. This CDR3 is built from 17 residues. With 1 base removed from V and 1 base from J, the gap between germline ends came to 15 bases. This chain's CDR3 is CASSLGMGRFGTDTQYF. CDR3 in DNA: TGTGCCAGCAGCTTAGGAATGGGCCGGTTCGGCACAGATACGCAGTATTTT.

In this sample, this clone turned up a few times. The CDR3 DNA reads TGTGCCTGGAGCCAACCGAAAGGTAGCAATCAGCCCCAGCATTTT. It is translated as CAWSQPKGSNQPQHF. J is TRBJ1-5 and V is TRBV30; D is ambiguous. The V end lost 3 bases, the J end lost 0 bases, and 12 bases lay between the germline ends. Per the germline V gene, CDR1 is GTSNPN and CDR2 is SVGIG (reference sequence). This CDR3 region has 15 residues.

The chain is built from TRBV7-2 and TRBJ1-5; 7 bases are shared with TRBD1. Trimming cost V 2 bases and J 2 bases; bases outside gene matches: 9. Per the germline V gene, CDR1 is SGHTA and CDR2 is FQGNSA. This CDR3 region has 17 residues. The CDR3 sequence is CASSLTPGGKGNQPQHF. The CDR3 nucleotides read TGTGCCAGCAGCTTAACTCCAGGGGGTAAGGGCAATCAGCCCCAGCATTTT.

The V gene is TRBV5-8, the J gene TRBJ1-2; the D gene is possibly TRBD1 (5 bases). Per the germline V gene, CDR1 is SGHTS and CDR2 is YDEGEE. The CDR3 spans 14 residues. V was clipped by 2 bases and J by 2 bases, with 10 bases between them. The CDR3 spells CASSFRRGNYGYTF. CDR3 coding DNA: TGTGCCAGCAGCTTTCGTCGGGGGAACTATGGCTACACCTTC.

The chain is built from TRBV10-3 and TRBJ1-2; TRBD1 might be the D (5 bases). Trimming pared 6 bases from V and 1 base from J, leaving 18 bases between. From germline, CDR1 is ENHRY and CDR2 SYGVKD. The CDR3 length is 16 residues. The CDR3 here is CAISRAGTENNYGYTF. The CDR3 nucleotides read TGTGCCATCAGCCGAGCCGGGACGGAGAATAACTATGGCTACACCTTC.

The DNA for the CDR3 is TGTGCCAGCAGCTTGGGTAAAGACAGGGCAATCTCTGGAAACACCATATATTTT. This sequence encodes CASSLGKDRAISGNTIYF. This chain joins TRBV5-8 and TRBJ1-3; 7 bases map to TRBD1. The CDR3 is 18 residues long. Germline-derived CDR1 and CDR2 are SGHTS and YDEGEE. V shed 0 bases and J 0 bases; nucleotides not matched to a gene: 9.

This clone was seen at least ten times. The genes are TRBV5-1 and TRBJ2-1; D not certain. V was shortened by 4 bases and J by 0 bases, with 8 bases between the two germline ends. This CDR3 is built from 14 residues. Germline V gene lookup returns CDR1 SGHRS and CDR2 YFSETQ. The CDR3 loop reads CASSLQSSYNEQFF. CDR3 DNA: TGCGCCAGCAGCCTTCAAAGCTCCTACAATGAGCAGTTCTTC.

The V gene is TRBV11-2, the J gene TRBJ2-7; no clear D gene. Trimming shortened V by 2 bases and J by 6 bases, and 5 bases separated the two germline ends. CDR1 SGHAT and CDR2 FQNNGV come from the germline V gene. The CDR3 is 11 residues long. CDR3 nucleotides: TGTGCCAGCAGCTTAACCCCCGAGCAGTACTTC. Encoded protein: CASSLTPEQYF.

The chain carries TRBV10-2 and TRBJ2-7, with 11 nucleotides matching TRBD2. Germline V gene data show CDR1 as WSHSY and CDR2 as SAAADI. V trimming: 6 bases; J trimming: 3 bases; junction bases outside the gene matches: 7. The CDR3 length is 15 residues. CDR3 nucleotides: TGCGCCAGCAGAGTAGCGGGAGGGCCAAGCTACGAGCAGTACTTC. Its translation: CASRVAGGPSYEQYF.

This chain uses TRBV19 with TRBJ2-3, with TRBD2 matching 8 bases. V was clipped by 3 bases and J by 4 bases; unmatched bases: 9. This CDR3 spans 16 amino acids. CDR1 is LNHDA, CDR2 SQIVND, per germline (reference sequence). DNA for the CDR3: TGTGCCAGTAGTATTCGGTCTAGCGGGTCATCAGATACGCAGTATTTT. It yields the protein CASSIRSSGSSDTQYF. The entire variable domain, with the rest obtained from reference TRBV19 and TRBJ2-3, is as follows: DGGITQSPKYLFRKEGQNVTLSCEQNLNHDAMYWYRQDPGQGLRLIYYSQIVNDFQKGDIAEGYSVSREKKESFPLTVTSAQKNPTAFYLCASSIRSSGSSDTQYFGPGTRLTVL.

Comments on this clone: Other DNA sequences from this sample encode an identical CDR3 as well. V and J are TRBV30 and TRBJ1-2, with D unresolved. The V end lost 1 base, the J end lost 5 bases, and 8 bases lay between the germline ends. Germline values: CDR1 GTSNPN, CDR2 SVGIG (reference sequence). The CDR3 consists of 12 residues. In DNA, the CDR3 is TGTGCCTGGAGTGCGACGGGTTATGGCTACACCTTC. Translated: CAWSATGYGYTF.